The next 2 T cell receptor beta chains were all read from a single sample in a study of PD-L1 blockade in urothelial cancer. The method was immunoSEQ multiplex PCR; TCRdb's version includes in-frame clones alone and lacks a portion of them. This repertoire shows 50,000 to 55,000 clones, around 83% found once; its top ten account for roughly 22%. Time point defined: pretreatment peripheral blood. Sequenced material: PBMCs, taken around atezolizumab (anti-PD-L1) treatment. The receptors come from a man between 60 and 70 years old with urothelial cancer.

This clone has only a few counts. The J gene is TRBJ1-1, the V gene TRBV7-6; TRBD1 agrees at 11 bases. The germline gives CDR1 SGHVS, CDR2 FNYEAQ. V shed 5 bases, J shed 6 bases, and the junction held 8 bases outside the gene matches. The CDR3 totals 15 residues. The CDR3 reads CASSAGQGVVAEAFF. The DNA for the CDR3 is TGTGCCAGCAGCGCGGGACAGGGGGTTGTCGCTGAAGCTTTCTTT.

In this sample, this clone turned up once. The CDR3 DNA reads TGTGCCAGCAGTCGAGACAGGACCAAAAACATTCAGTACTTC. Translating gives CASSRDRTKNIQYF. The chain employs TRBV6-5 and TRBJ2-4, with a possible D match to TRBD1 (6 bases). The CDR3 is 14 residues long. Trimming shortened V by 5 bases and J by 2 bases, and 10 bases separated the two germline ends. Germline V gene sequence: CDR1 MNHEY, CDR2 SVGAGI.